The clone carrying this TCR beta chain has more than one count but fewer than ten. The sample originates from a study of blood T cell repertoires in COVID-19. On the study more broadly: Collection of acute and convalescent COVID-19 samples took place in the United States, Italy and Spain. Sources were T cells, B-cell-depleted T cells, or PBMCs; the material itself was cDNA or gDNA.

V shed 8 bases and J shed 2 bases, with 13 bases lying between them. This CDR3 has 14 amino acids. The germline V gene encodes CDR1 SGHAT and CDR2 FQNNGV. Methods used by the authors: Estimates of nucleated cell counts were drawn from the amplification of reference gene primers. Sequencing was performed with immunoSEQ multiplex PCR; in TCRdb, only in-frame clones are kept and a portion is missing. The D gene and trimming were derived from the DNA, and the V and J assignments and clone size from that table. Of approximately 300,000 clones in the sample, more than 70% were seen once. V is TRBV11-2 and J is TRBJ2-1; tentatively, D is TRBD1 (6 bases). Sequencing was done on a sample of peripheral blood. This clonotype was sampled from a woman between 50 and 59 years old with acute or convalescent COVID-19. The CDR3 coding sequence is TGTGCCAGCTTTTCAGGGGAGACCTACAATGAGCAGTTCTTC. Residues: CASFSGETYNEQFF.